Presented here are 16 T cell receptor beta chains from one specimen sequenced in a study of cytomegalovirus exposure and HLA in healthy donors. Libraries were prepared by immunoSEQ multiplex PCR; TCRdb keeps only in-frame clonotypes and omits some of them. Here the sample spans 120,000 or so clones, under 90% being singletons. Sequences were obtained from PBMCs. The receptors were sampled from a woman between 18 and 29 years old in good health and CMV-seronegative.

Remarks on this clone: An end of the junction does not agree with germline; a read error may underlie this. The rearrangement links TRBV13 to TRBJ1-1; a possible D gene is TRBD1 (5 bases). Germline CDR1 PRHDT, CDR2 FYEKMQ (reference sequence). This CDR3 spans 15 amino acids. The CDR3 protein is CASSVGDGQNTEAFF. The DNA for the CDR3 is TGTGCCAGCAGCGTAGGTGATGGACAGAACACTGAAGCTTTCTTT.

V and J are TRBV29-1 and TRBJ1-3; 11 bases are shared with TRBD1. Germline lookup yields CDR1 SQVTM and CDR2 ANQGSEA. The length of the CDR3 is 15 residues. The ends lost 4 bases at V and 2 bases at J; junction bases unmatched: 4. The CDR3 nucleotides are TGCAGCGTTGGTTGGGGACAGGGGGCTGGAAACACCATATATTTT. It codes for CSVGWGQGAGNTIYF.

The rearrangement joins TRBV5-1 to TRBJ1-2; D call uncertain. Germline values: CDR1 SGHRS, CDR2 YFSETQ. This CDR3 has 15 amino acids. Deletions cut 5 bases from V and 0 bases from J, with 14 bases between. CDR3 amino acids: CASSRPGSTNYGYTF. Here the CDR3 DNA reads TGCGCCAGCAGTCGGCCGGGAAGTACTAACTATGGCTACACCTTC.

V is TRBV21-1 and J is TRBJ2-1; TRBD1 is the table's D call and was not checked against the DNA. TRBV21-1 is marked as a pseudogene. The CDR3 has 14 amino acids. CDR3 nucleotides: TGTGCCAGCAGCAACGGCAGGGGGCATTATGAGCAGTTCTTC. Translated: CASSNGRGHYEQFF.

The CDR3 region is CAISGDGREETF. Written as DNA, the CDR3 is TGTGCCATCAGTGGGGACGGAAGGGAGGAGACCTTC. This chain links TRBV10-3 with TRBJ1-2; weak D call: TRBD1 (5 bases). With 4 bases removed from V and 14 bases from J, the gap between germline ends came to 17 bases. The CDR3 runs 12 residues. Germline values: CDR1 ENHRY, CDR2 SYGVKD.

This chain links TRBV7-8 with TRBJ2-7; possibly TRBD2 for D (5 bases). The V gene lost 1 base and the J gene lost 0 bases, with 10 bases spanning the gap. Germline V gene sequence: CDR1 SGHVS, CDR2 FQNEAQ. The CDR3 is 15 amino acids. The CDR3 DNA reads TGTGCCAGCAGCTTAGGACGGAGGAGCTCCTACGAGCAGTACTTC. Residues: CASSLGRRSSYEQYF. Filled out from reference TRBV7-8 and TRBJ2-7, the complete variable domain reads GAGVSQSPRYKVAKRGQDVALRCDPISGHVSLFWYQQALGQGPEFLTYFQNEAQLDKSGLPSDRFFAERPEGSVSTLKIQRTQQEDSAVYLCASSLGRRSSYEQYFGPGTRLTVT.

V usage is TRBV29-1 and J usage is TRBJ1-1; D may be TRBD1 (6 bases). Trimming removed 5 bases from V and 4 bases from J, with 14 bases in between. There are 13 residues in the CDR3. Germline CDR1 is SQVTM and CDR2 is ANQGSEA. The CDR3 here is CSVYIPGVTEAFF. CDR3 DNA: TGCAGCGTTTATATACCAGGGGTCACTGAAGCTTTCTTT. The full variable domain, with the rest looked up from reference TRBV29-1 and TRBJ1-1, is SAVISQKPSRDICQRGTSLTIQCQVDSQVTMMFWYRQQPGQSLTLIATANQGSEATYESGFVIDKFPISRPNLTFSTLTVSNMSPEDSSIYLCSVYIPGVTEAFFGQGTRLTVV.

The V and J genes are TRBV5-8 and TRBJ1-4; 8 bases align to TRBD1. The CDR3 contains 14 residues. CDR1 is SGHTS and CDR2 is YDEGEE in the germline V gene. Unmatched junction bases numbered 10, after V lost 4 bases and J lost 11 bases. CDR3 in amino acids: CASSLRTGRRKLFF. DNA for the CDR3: TGTGCCAGCAGCCTCCGGACAGGGCGGAGGAAACTGTTTTTT. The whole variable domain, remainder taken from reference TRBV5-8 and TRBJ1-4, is EAGVTQSPTHLIKTRGQQATLRCSPISGHTSVYWYQQALGLGLQFLLWYDEGEERNRGNFPPRFSGRQFPNYSSELNVNALELEDSALYLCASSLRTGRRKLFFGSGTQLSVL.

CDR3 sequence: CASSLYSPPTEAFF. The CDR3 nucleotides read TGTGCCAGCAGTTTATATAGTCCACCCACTGAAGCTTTCTTT. V and J are TRBV27 and TRBJ1-1; D is undetermined. This CDR3 comprises 14 residues. The V end lost 1 base, the J end lost 4 bases, and 10 bases lay between the germline ends. CDR1 is MNHEY and CDR2 is SMNVEV in the germline V gene (reference sequence).

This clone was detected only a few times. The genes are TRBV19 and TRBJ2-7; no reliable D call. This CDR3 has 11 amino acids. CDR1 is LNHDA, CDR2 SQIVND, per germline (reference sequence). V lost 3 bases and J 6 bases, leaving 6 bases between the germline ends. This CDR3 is CASSISGEQYF. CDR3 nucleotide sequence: TGTGCCAGTAGTATCTCGGGCGAGCAGTACTTC.

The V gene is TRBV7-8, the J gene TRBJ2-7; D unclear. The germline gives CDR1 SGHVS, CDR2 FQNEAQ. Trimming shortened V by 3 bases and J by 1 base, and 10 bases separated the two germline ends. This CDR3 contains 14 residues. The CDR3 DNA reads TGTGCCAGCAGCTTCCGCGGAAAGTCCTACGAGCAGTACTTC. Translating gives CASSFRGKSYEQYF.

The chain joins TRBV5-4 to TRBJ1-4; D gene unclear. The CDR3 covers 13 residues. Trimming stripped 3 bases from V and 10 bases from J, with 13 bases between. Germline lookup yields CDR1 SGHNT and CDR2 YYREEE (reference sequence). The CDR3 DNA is TGTGCCAGCAGCTCATCTCTAAGCCCAAAACTGTTTTTT. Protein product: CASSSSLSPKLFF.

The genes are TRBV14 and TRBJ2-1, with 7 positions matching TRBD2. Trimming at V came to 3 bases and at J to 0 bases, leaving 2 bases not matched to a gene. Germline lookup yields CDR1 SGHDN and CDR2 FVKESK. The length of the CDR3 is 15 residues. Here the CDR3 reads CASSHLADSYNEQFF. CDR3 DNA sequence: TGTGCCAGCAGCCATCTAGCGGACTCCTACAATGAGCAGTTCTTC. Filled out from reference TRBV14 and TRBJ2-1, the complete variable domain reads EAGVTQFPSHSVIEKGQTVTLRCDPISGHDNLYWYRRVMGKEIKFLLHFVKESKQDESGMPNNRFLAERTGGTYSTLKVQPAELEDSGVYFCASSHLADSYNEQFFGPGTRLTVL.

CDR3 loop: CAWSVRGGEQFF. The CDR3 DNA reads as TGTGCCTGGAGTGTACGAGGCGGTGAGCAGTTCTTC. The chain links TRBV30 to TRBJ2-1; D remains ambiguous. Trimming removed 0 bases at V and 9 bases at J, with 9 bases between. Germline assignment: CDR1 GTSNPN and CDR2 SVGIG (reference sequence). The CDR3 covers 12 residues.

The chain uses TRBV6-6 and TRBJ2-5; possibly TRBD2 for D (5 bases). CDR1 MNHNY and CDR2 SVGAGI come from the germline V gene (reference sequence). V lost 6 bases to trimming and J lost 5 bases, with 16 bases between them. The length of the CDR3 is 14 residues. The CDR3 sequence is CASRRHVGGETQYF. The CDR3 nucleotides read TGTGCCAGCAGGAGACATGTTGGCGGGGAGACCCAGTACTTC.

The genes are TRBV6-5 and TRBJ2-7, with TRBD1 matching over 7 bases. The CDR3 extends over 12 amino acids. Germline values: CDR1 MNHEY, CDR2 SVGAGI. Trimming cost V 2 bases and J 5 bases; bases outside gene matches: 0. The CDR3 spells CASSYGTDEQYF. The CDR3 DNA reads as TGTGCCAGCAGTTACGGGACAGACGAGCAGTACTTC.